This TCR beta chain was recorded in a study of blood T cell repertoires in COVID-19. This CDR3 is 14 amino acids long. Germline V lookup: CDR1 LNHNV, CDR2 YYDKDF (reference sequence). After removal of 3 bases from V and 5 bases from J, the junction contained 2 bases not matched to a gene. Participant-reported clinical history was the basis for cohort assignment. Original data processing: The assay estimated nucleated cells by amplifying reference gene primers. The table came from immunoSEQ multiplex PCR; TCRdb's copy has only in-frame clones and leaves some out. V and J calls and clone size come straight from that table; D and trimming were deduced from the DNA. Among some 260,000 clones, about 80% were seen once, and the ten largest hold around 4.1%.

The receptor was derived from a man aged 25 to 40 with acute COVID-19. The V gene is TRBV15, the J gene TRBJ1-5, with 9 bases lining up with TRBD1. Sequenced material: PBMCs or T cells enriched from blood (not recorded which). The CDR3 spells CATSSRTGDQPQHF. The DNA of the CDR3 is TGTGCCACCAGCAGCCGGACAGGGGATCAGCCCCAGCATTTT.